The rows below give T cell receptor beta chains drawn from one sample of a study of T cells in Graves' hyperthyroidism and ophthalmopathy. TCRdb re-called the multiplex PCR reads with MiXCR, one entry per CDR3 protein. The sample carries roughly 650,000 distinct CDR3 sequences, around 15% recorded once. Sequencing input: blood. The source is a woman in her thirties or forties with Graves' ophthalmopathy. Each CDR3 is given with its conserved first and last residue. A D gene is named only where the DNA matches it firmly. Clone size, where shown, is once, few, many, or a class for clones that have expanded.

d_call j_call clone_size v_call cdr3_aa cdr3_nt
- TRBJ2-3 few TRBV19 CASSPDRGRADTQYF TGTGCCAGTAGCCCGGACAGAGGTAGAGCGGATACGCAGTATTTT
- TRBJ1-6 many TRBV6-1 CASSEVTRAIYNSPLHF TGTGCCAGCAGTGAAGTTACGCGGGCGATCTATAATTCACCCCTCCACTTT
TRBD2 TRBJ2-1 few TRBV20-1 CSASSGGALNNEQFF TGCAGTGCTTCGAGCGGGGGGGCTCTTAATAATGAGCAGTTCTTC
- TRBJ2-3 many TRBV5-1 CASSQGGHSTDTQYF TGCGCCAGCAGCCAAGGGGGGCATAGCACAGATACGCAGTATTTT
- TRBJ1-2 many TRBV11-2 CASSLDLVAPYGYTF TGTGCCAGCAGCTTAGATCTTGTCGCTCCTTATGGCTACACCTTC
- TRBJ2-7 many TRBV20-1 CSASSPDEQYF TGCAGTGCTAGTAGCCCCGACGAGCAGTACTTC
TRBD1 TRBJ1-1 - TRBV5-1 CASSYQGALTEAFF TGCGCCAGCAGCTATCAGGGGGCGTTAACTGAAGCTTTCTTT
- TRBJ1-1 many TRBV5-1 CASSLRHLQRGTEAFF TGCGCCAGCAGCCTTAGACATTTACAGAGGGGCACTGAAGCTTTCTTT
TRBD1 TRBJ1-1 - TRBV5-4 CASSLGGGPPEAFF TGTGCCAGCAGCTTGGGAGGGGGCCCCCCTGAAGCTTTCTTT
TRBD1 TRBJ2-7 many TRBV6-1 CASHLQGATYEQYF TGTGCCAGCCATCTACAGGGGGCCACATACGAGCAGTACTTC
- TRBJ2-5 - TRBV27 CASRPHGEETQYF TGTGCCAGCAGGCCCCACGGGGAAGAGACCCAGTACTTC
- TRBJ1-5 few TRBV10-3 CAISAGTNQPQHF TGTGCCATCAGTGCTGGGACCAATCAGCCCCAGCATTTT
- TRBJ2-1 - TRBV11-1 CASRGPSGREQFF TGTGCCAGCAGAGGGCCTTCGGGGCGCGAGCAGTTCTTC
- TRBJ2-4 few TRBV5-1 CASSTDGGIQYF TGCGCCAGCAGCACGGACGGGGGCATTCAGTACTTC
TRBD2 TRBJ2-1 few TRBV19 CASSIGSGTKNEQFF TGTGCCAGTAGTATAGGATCCGGGACTAAGAATGAGCAGTTCTTC
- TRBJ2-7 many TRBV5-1 CASSFDISYEQYF TGCGCCAGCAGTTTCGACATCTCCTACGAGCAGTACTTC
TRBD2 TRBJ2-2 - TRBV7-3 CASSPISGGVTGELFF TGTGCCAGCAGCCCCATTAGCGGGGGGGTCACCGGGGAGCTGTTTTTT
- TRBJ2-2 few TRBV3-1 CASSQDFGELFF TGTGCCAGCAGCCAAGATTTCGGGGAGCTGTTTTTT
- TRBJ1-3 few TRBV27 CASSRSGSENTIYF TGTGCCAGCAGTAGATCCGGATCTGAAAACACCATATATTTT
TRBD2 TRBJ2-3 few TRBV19 CASTRTRESTDTQYF TGTGCCAGTACCAGGACTAGGGAGTCCACAGATACGCAGTATTTT
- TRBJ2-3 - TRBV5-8 CASSPGLILTDTQYF TGTGCCAGCAGCCCGGGACTCATCTTGACAGATACGCAGTATTTT
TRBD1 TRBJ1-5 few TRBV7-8 CASSLLQGDSNQPQHF TGTGCCAGCAGCTTACTCCAGGGGGATAGCAATCAGCCCCAGCATTTT
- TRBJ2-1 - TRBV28 CASRTLSSRGEQFF TGTGCCAGCAGAACCCTCTCCTCTCGGGGGGAGCAGTTCTTC
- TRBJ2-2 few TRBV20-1 CSATGQRPGELFF TGCAGTGCTACCGGACAGCGTCCCGGGGAGCTGTTTTTT
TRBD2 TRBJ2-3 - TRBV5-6 CASSLRGGSADTQYF TGTGCCAGCAGCTTGCGGGGGGGCAGTGCAGATACGCAGTATTTT
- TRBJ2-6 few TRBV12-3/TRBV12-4 CASNSIGAGIGANVLTF TGTGCCAGCAACTCCATAGGGGCAGGGATCGGGGCCAACGTCCTGACTTTC
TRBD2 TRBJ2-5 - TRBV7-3 CASSSSGAQETQYF TGTGCCAGCAGCTCTAGCGGGGCCCAAGAGACCCAGTACTTC
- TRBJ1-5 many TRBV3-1 CASSPGHFNQPQHF TGTGCCAGCAGCCCAGGACACTTTAATCAGCCCCAGCATTTT
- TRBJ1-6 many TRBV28 CASSLLGTANSPLHF TGTGCCAGCAGTTTACTGGGGACGGCCAATTCACCCCTCCACTTT
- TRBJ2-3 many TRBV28 CASSLGLQGTDTQYF TGTGCCAGCAGTCTAGGTCTTCAGGGAACAGATACGCAGTATTTT
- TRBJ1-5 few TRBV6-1 CASSNREDQPQHF TGTGCCAGCAGCAACAGAGAGGATCAGCCCCAGCATTTT
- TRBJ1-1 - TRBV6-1 CASSGWSGGLNTEAFF TGTGCCAGCAGTGGCTGGAGTGGGGGGCTGAACACTGAAGCTTTCTTT
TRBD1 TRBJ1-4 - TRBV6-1 CASSEATGGNEKLFF TGTGCCAGCAGTGAAGCGACAGGGGGCAATGAAAAACTGTTTTTT
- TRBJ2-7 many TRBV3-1 CASSQLVGSSYEQYF TGTGCCAGCAGCCAGCTCGTCGGGAGCTCCTACGAGCAGTACTTC
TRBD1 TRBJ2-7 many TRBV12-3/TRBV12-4 CASSLGQNKEYF TGTGCCAGCAGCTTGGGACAGAATAAGGAGTACTTC
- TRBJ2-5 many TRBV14 CASSGGGQETQYF TGTGCCAGCAGCGGTGGGGGCCAAGAGACCCAGTACTTC
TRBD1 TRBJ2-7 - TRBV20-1 CSAPGGGGYEQYF TGCAGTGCGCCAGGGGGCGGCGGCTACGAGCAGTACTTC
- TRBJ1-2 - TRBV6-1 CASRGEGRANYGYTF TGTGCCAGCAGGGGGGAAGGGCGAGCTAACTATGGCTACACCTTC
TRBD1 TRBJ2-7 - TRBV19 CASSTGTDFARQYF TGTGCCAGTAGTACCGGGACAGATTTCGCCAGGCAGTACTTC
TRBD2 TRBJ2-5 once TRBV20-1 CSARGGMGGRAGETQYF TGCAGTGCTAGAGGGGGGATGGGCGGGAGGGCCGGAGAGACCCAGTACTTC
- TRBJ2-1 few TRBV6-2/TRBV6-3 CASIVSAAGGEQFF TGTGCCAGCATAGTCTCGGCGGCTGGGGGTGAGCAGTTCTTC
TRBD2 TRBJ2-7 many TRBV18 CASSTRASGKSYEQYF TGTGCCAGCTCAACTCGGGCTAGCGGTAAATCCTACGAGCAGTACTTC
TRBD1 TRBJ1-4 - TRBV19 CASSLRQGANEKLFF TGTGCCAGTAGTCTCCGACAGGGAGCTAATGAAAAACTGTTTTTT
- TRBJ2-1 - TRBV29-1 CSVVFLGDEQFF TGCAGCGTTGTGTTCTTGGGGGATGAGCAGTTCTTC
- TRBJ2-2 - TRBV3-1 CASSQGPGTGELFF TGTGCCAGCAGCCAAGGGCCGGGGACCGGGGAGCTGTTTTTT
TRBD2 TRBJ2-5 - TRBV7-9 CASSDWTSGRNQETQYF TGTGCCAGCAGCGACTGGACTAGCGGGAGAAACCAAGAGACCCAGTACTTC
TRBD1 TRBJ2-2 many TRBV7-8 CASSLGTGEAGELFF TGTGCCAGCAGCTTAGGGACAGGGGAGGCCGGGGAGCTGTTTTTT
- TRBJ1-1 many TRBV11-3 CASSLGRYTEAFF TGTGCCAGCAGCTTAGGCAGGTACACTGAAGCTTTCTTT
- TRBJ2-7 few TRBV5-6 CASSYLPSYEQYF TGTGCCAGCAGCTACTTACCCTCCTACGAGCAGTACTTC
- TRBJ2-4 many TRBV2 CATEQPVENIQYF TGTGCCACCGAACAGCCGGTCGAAAACATTCAGTACTTC
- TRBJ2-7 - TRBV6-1 CASSSPKSSYEQYF TGTGCCAGCAGTTCACCGAAAAGCTCCTACGAGCAGTACTTC
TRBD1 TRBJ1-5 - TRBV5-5 CVSSLTGGSNQPQHF TGTGTCAGCAGCTTGACAGGGGGCAGCAATCAGCCCCAGCATTTT
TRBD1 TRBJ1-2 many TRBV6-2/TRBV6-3 CASSRLGTGVMNYGYTF TGTGCCAGCAGCCGTCTCGGGACAGGGGTTATGAACTATGGCTACACCTTC
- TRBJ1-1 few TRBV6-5 CASSYSQGPTEAFF TGTGCCAGCAGTTACTCGCAGGGGCCAACTGAAGCTTTCTTT
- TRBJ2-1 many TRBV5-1 CASSLGDYAEQFF TGCGCCAGCAGCTTGGGCGACTACGCAGAGCAGTTCTTC
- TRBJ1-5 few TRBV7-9 CASSLARGLGSLASNQPQHF TGTGCCAGCAGCTTAGCGCGAGGGTTAGGTAGCTTAGCCAGCAATCAGCCCCAGCATTTT
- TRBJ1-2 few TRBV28 CASSEPALANYGYTF TGTGCCAGCAGTGAACCGGCCTTAGCTAACTATGGCTACACCTTC
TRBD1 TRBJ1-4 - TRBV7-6 CASQAGQGLGKLFF TGTGCCAGCCAAGCGGGACAGGGGTTAGGAAAACTGTTTTTT
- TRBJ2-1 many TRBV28 CASSPSRGTLYNEQFF TGTGCCAGCAGTCCCTCTCGCGGGACCCTTTACAATGAGCAGTTCTTC
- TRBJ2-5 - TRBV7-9 CASSLITPQETQYF TGTGCCAGCAGCTTAATCACGCCGCAAGAGACCCAGTACTTC